The 14 T cell receptor beta chains listed next were all sequenced from one sample in a study of T cell responses to AZD1222 COVID-19 vaccine. Profiling relied on immunoSEQ multiplex PCR, and the TCRdb table lists in-frame clones only, not all of them. The data hold about 21,000 clones, with around 82% observed a single time. The material sequenced was peripheral blood, taken on day 0 of AZD1222 vaccination. These receptors originate from an adult in good health.

This clone occurred once. The J gene is TRBJ1-2, the V gene TRBV29-1; D is unresolved. CDR1 is SQVTM and CDR2 is ANQGSEA in the germline V gene. V was pared by 5 bases and J by 5 bases, with 9 bases between. This CDR3 has 11 amino acids. CDR3 in amino acids: CSVSREYGYTF. CDR3 nucleotide sequence: TGCAGCGTTTCGAGGGAATATGGCTACACCTTC.

This clone was detected only once. The J gene is TRBJ2-7, the V gene TRBV30; the D is unclear. Trimming left V 3 bases short and J 4 bases short, with 13 bases between. Germline V gene sequence: CDR1 GTSNPN, CDR2 SVGIG (reference sequence). The CDR3 is made up of 13 amino acids. Written as DNA, the CDR3 is TGTGCCTGGAGCTCGGGCAGCCATTACGAGCAGTACTTC. Amino acid sequence: CAWSSGSHYEQYF.

The V call is TRBV28, the J call TRBJ2-6; 7 bases agree with TRBD1. This CDR3 comprises 14 residues. Germline-derived CDR1 and CDR2 are MDHEN and SYDVKM. Trimming removed 5 bases from V and 2 bases from J; junction bases left unmatched: 0. CDR3 sequence reads: CASSGQAGANVLTF. The CDR3, as DNA: TGTGCCAGCAGTGGACAGGCTGGGGCCAACGTCCTGACTTTC.

The rearrangement links TRBV18 to TRBJ1-1, with D perhaps TRBD1 (6 bases). The CDR3 runs to 17 residues. Per germline, CDR1 KGHSH and CDR2 LQKENI. Between the trimmed V and J ends, which lost 1 base and 1 base, there was a span of 16 bases. The CDR3 region is CASSPHETGRSNTEAFF. CDR3 sequence (DNA): TGTGCCAGCTCACCACATGAAACAGGGAGGTCGAACACTGAAGCTTTCTTT.

The rearrangement uses TRBV10-3 and TRBJ2-1; unclear D gene. Germline V lookup: CDR1 ENHRY, CDR2 SYGVKD. V lost 11 bases to trimming and J lost 5 bases, with 22 bases between them. The CDR3 spans 15 residues. The CDR3 here is CASRKAGLTNNEQFF. The CDR3 nucleotides are TGTGCCTCCAGGAAGGCAGGTCTGACGAACAATGAGCAGTTCTTC.

J is TRBJ1-1 and V is TRBV3-1 (or the pseudogene TRBV3-2); D gene unclear. CDR3 length equals 14 residues. The germline CDR1 and CDR2 sequences are LGHDT and YNNKEL (reference sequence). Between the trimmed V and J ends, which lost 2 bases and 5 bases, there was a span of 12 bases. DNA of the CDR3: TGTGCCAGCAGCCAAATTGACGAGGTGACTGAAGCTTTCTTT. It yields the protein CASSQIDEVTEAFF.

The J gene is TRBJ2-2, the V gene TRBV7-9, with D possibly matching TRBD1 (5 bases). The CDR3 sequence is 12 residues long. Looked up from germline, CDR1 is SEHNR and CDR2 is FQNEAQ (reference sequence). V lost 8 bases and J 5 bases, leaving 9 bases between the germline ends. CDR3 coding DNA: TGTGCCAGCTGGGGCCAGACCGGGGAGCTGTTTTTT. Protein product: CASWGQTGELFF.

The V call is TRBV5-6, the J call TRBJ2-4; TRBD1 agrees at 8 bases. CDR1 and CDR2 from the germline V gene are SGHDT and YYEEEE. V was pared by 1 base and J by 8 bases, with 17 bases of the junction left unmatched. The CDR3 has 18 residues. For the CDR3, the DNA is TGTGCCAGCAGCTTGTTTCAAACGGGACAGGAGGGTCGGGACATTCAGTACTTC. This codes for CASSLFQTGQEGRDIQYF.

The CDR3 DNA reads as TGTGCCAGCAGCGCACAGTACACCGGGGAGCTGTTTTTT. Translated: CASSAQYTGELFF. The V call is TRBV11-2, the J call TRBJ2-2, with no clear D. The CDR3 totals 13 residues. CDR1 is SGHAT and CDR2 is FQNNGV in the germline V gene. The V gene lost 5 bases and the J gene lost 3 bases, with 7 bases spanning the gap.

The V call is TRBV6-2 or TRBV6-3, the J call TRBJ2-1; possibly TRBD2 for D (5 bases). Germline CDR1 reads MNHEY; CDR2 reads SVGEGT. Trimming removed 0 bases at V and 4 bases at J, with 13 bases between. The CDR3 length is 16 residues. CDR3 loop: CASSYSFLAGYNEQFF. The CDR3, as DNA: TGTGCCAGCAGTTACTCGTTCCTAGCCGGATACAATGAGCAGTTCTTC.

The chain carries TRBV30 and TRBJ2-7; no reliable D call. The CDR3 spans 14 residues. V lost 2 bases and J 0 bases, leaving 11 bases between the germline ends. Germline CDR1 is GTSNPN and CDR2 is SVGIG (reference sequence). CDR3 loop: CAWSWAASSYEQYF. As DNA, the CDR3 is TGTGCCTGGAGTTGGGCCGCTAGCTCCTACGAGCAGTACTTC.

The chain has TRBV6-1 and TRBJ2-5, with a weak D call TRBD2 (5 bases). The CDR3 sequence is 16 residues long. Trimming took off 2 bases at V and 5 bases at J, with 18 bases between the two ends. Germline lookup yields CDR1 MNHNS and CDR2 SASEGT. CDR3 DNA: TGTGCCAGCAGTGAACCTAGCCAATTCCCCGTCGAGACCCAGTACTTC. Encoded protein: CASSEPSQFPVETQYF.

J is TRBJ2-3 and V is TRBV7-9, with D possibly being TRBD2 (6 bases). V lost 3 bases to trimming and J lost 6 bases, with 19 bases between them. The CDR3 extends over 16 amino acids. Germline CDR1 is SEHNR and CDR2 is FQNEAQ (reference sequence). CDR3 amino acids: CASSLEPGLGFDTQYF. CDR3 nucleotides: TGTGCCAGCAGCTTGGAACCGGGACTCGGATTTGATACGCAGTATTTT.

This chain links TRBV28 with TRBJ1-5; D gene uncertain. The germline CDR1 and CDR2 sequences are MDHEN and SYDVKM. V was clipped by 2 bases and J by 4 bases, with 3 bases between them. This CDR3 has 12 residues. The CDR3: CASSLRNQPQHF. The DNA for the CDR3 is TGTGCCAGCAGTTTAAGGAATCAGCCCCAGCATTTT.